This T cell receptor beta chain stems from a study of regulatory T cells in long-lasting Graves disease. As to time point: newly diagnosed GD, antithyroid drugs for less than 3 months. The TCR library was made from RNA that had been extracted from PBMCs in TRIzol. The V and J ends lost 4 bases and 4 bases, in that order; junction bases with no gene match: 9. The CDR3 is made up of 17 amino acids. Library construction for TCR beta used iRepertoire HTBI primers and Arm-PCR of CDR3 regions. TCRdb re-called the multiplex PCR reads with MiXCR, one entry per CDR3 protein. This sample has around 450,000 distinct CDR3 sequences, with about 15% found just once. This clonotype appeared many times. These same records also appear under a second study, on T cells in Graves' hyperthyroidism and ophthalmopathy.

The chain has TRBV12-3 or TRBV12-4 and TRBJ2-5; 13 bases line up with TRBD2. The clonotype comes from a woman between 35 and 50 years old with Graves disease. Here the sequenced sample was peripheral blood mononuclear cells (PBMCs), taken at new diagnosis, from a patient treated with antithyroid drugs. CDR3 loop: CASSSGLAGVEGETQYF. The DNA for the CDR3 is TGTGCCAGCAGTTCCGGACTAGCGGGAGTTGAAGGAGAGACCCAGTACTTC.